What follows are 12 T cell receptor beta chains derived from one specimen sequenced in a study of cytomegalovirus exposure and HLA in healthy donors. 60 Vbeta and 13 Jbeta primers were used in PCR. TCRdb keeps only in-frame clones here, not all; method: immunoSEQ multiplex PCR. Found here are more than 85,000 clones, around 75% of them singletons; the top ten hold approximately 4.3%. Material for sequencing was PBMCs. All receptors derive from a woman aged 18-29 years in good health and CMV-seropositive.

This chain uses TRBV18 with TRBJ2-6, with D perhaps matching TRBD1 (5 bases). The V gene's germline CDR1 is KGHSH and CDR2 LQKENI. The length of the CDR3 is 17 residues. V lost 8 bases and J lost 0, with 17 bases in between. The DNA of the CDR3 is TGTGCCAGCACGAGTAGACAGATAAGCTCTGGGGCCAACGTCCTGACTTTC. Encoded protein: CASTSRQISSGANVLTF.

This chain joins TRBV19 and TRBJ1-5, with D possibly matching TRBD1 (5 bases). V dropped 2 bases and J dropped 5 bases, with 10 bases sitting between them. This CDR3 region has 14 residues. Germline V CDR1 and CDR2: LNHDA, SQIVND (reference sequence). CDR3 DNA sequence: TGTGCCAGTAGTATATCTCCCAGGGATCAGCCCCAGCATTTT. Protein sequence: CASSISPRDQPQHF. The entire variable domain, with the rest obtained from reference TRBV19 and TRBJ1-5, is as follows: DGGITQSPKYLFRKEGQNVTLSCEQNLNHDAMYWYRQDPGQGLRLIYYSQIVNDFQKGDIAEGYSVSREKKESFPLTVTSAQKNPTAFYLCASSISPRDQPQHFGDGTRLSIL.

The genes are TRBV5-4 and TRBJ2-1, with 9 bases matching TRBD1. Trimming removed 1 base from V and 3 bases from J; junction bases left unmatched: 11. The germline gives CDR1 SGHNT, CDR2 YYREEE (reference sequence). The CDR3 has 18 amino acids. The CDR3 loop reads CASSLHPPGQGYYNEQFF. The CDR3 coding sequence is TGTGCCAGCAGCTTGCATCCGCCGGGACAGGGCTACTACAATGAGCAGTTCTTC. Full variable domain (remainder filled in from reference TRBV5-4 and TRBJ2-1): ETGVTQSPTHLIKTRGQQVTLRCSSQSGHNTVSWYQQALGQGPQFIFQYYREEENGRGNFPPRFSGLQFPNYSSELNVNALELDDSALYLCASSLHPPGQGYYNEQFFGPGTRLTVL.

The chain couples TRBV6-5 to TRBJ2-7, with 10 bases that match TRBD2. This CDR3 spans 14 amino acids. Germline trimming cut 3 bases from V and 9 bases from J; bases unmatched to any gene: 8. In germline, CDR1 is MNHEY, CDR2 SVGAGI. The CDR3 DNA follows: TGTGCCAGCAGTTATCGAGCGGGAGGGCCCGGGCAGTACTTC. Its translation: CASSYRAGGPGQYF.

The V call is TRBV14, the J call TRBJ2-7; TRBD2 matches 7 bases. The CDR3 extends over 14 amino acids. The germline V gene has CDR1 SGHDN and CDR2 FVKESK. The J segment lost 4 bases and the V segment lost 4 bases, leaving 7 bases of the junction unmatched. CDR3 amino acids: CASSLGGSRYEQYF. CDR3 bases: TGTGCCAGCAGCCTCGGCGGGAGTAGATACGAGCAGTACTTC.

The chain carries TRBV29-1 and TRBJ2-1; possibly TRBD2 for D (6 bases). The V gene lost 7 bases and the J gene lost 2 bases, with 9 bases spanning the gap. The CDR3 has 12 amino acids. Germline values: CDR1 SQVTM, CDR2 ANQGSEA. Here the CDR3 reads CSAGGPYNEQFF. The CDR3, as DNA: TGCAGCGCAGGAGGGCCCTACAATGAGCAGTTCTTC.

The rearrangement links TRBV28 to TRBJ2-6; TRBD1 aligns across 8 bases. There are 19 residues in the CDR3. V lost 3 bases, J lost 0 bases, and 10 bases stayed unmatched. Per germline, CDR1 MDHEN and CDR2 SYDVKM. CDR3: CASSFYPGQDLSGANVLTF. In nucleotides, the CDR3 is TGTGCCAGCAGTTTTTATCCGGGACAGGACCTCTCTGGGGCCAACGTCCTGACTTTC.

This chain links TRBV6-6 with TRBJ2-3; D not resolved. Germline V CDR1 and CDR2: MNHNY, SVGAGI (reference sequence). V was clipped by 2 bases and J by 0 bases, with 6 bases between them. The CDR3 length is 14 residues. The CDR3 DNA sequence: TGTGCCAGCAGTTACCCCTCTAGCACAGATACGCAGTATTTT. It specifies CASSYPSSTDTQYF.

This clone has just one count. In DNA, the CDR3 is TGTGCCAGCAGTTACACGAATAGTAAAGCTTTCTTT. Its protein is CASSYTNSKAFF. The rearrangement joins TRBV6-5 to TRBJ1-1, with D hard to call. V was pared by 2 bases and J by 9 bases, with 10 bases between. The CDR3 has 12 residues. From germline, CDR1 is MNHEY and CDR2 SVGAGI.

The chain joins TRBV11-2 to TRBJ2-5, with 9 positions matching TRBD1. Per the germline V gene, CDR1 is SGHAT and CDR2 is FQNNGV. Losses at the gene ends were 3 bases for V and 3 bases for J; bases not matched to a gene: 2. This CDR3 comprises 14 residues. CDR3 sequence: CASSFRTGEETQYF. CDR3 bases: TGTGCCAGCAGCTTCCGGACAGGGGAAGAGACCCAGTACTTC.

This clone was recorded a few times. The chain combines TRBV6-1 with TRBJ2-2; 9 nucleotides line up with TRBD1. This CDR3 is 18 amino acids long. Germline CDR1 is MNHNS and CDR2 is SASEGT. V gave up 4 bases and J gave up 5 bases; unmatched junction bases: 14. CDR3 residues: CASSARDRARLGTGELFF. DNA for the CDR3: TGTGCCAGCAGTGCCCGGGACAGGGCAAGGTTGGGGACCGGGGAGCTGTTTTTT.

V usage is TRBV28 and J usage is TRBJ1-2; a weak D match, TRBD1 (6 bases). CDR3 length equals 11 residues. Trimming removed 8 bases from V and 7 bases from J, with 11 bases in between. From germline, CDR1 is MDHEN and CDR2 SYDVKM. CDR3 coding DNA: TGTGCCAGCCACGGCAGGGGTGGCTACACCTTC. It codes for CASHGRGGYTF.